This TCR beta chain came from a study of response to subunit inactivated influenza vaccine. Germline V gene sequence: CDR1 SGHDT, CDR2 YYEEEE. The V and J ends lost 4 bases and 6 bases, in that order; junction bases with no gene match: 11. The CDR3 runs 16 residues. Whole-study findings and limits: A suggestion made by the authors is that each seasonal influenza vaccination recruits few new T cells.

This clonotype was counted between two and nine times. Its antigen is as yet unknown. Using its own MiXCR run on the RT-PCR reads, TCRdb lists one record per CDR3 protein. The table shows about 570,000 distinct CDR3 sequences, with roughly 10% occurring only once. The same data also went into a second study, on T cells expressing NK-cell markers. According to that study: Making the TCR beta cDNA relied on 5'RACE template switching with UMIs. Out of eight donors sequenced, seven tested HCMV-seropositive and the remaining one seronegative. An anti-gamma-delta TCR antibody was added in several experiments. It restricted sorting to alpha-beta TCR-expressing T cells. One observes that, in several donors, these clonotypes were also the leading ones within the CD3+CD56-NKG2C+ fraction.

V usage is TRBV5-6 and J usage is TRBJ2-1; 9 bases fit TRBD2. This clonotype was sampled from a middle-aged man who received an inactivated influenza vaccine. This sample comprised PBMCs from blood, obtained on the day of vaccination. The CDR3 here is CASSPGTSWSGNEQFF. CDR3 coding DNA: TGTGCCAGCAGCCCCGGGACTAGCTGGTCCGGCAATGAGCAGTTCTTC. The full variable domain, its missing parts supplied by reference TRBV5-6 and TRBJ2-1, is DAGVTQSPTHLIKTRGQQVTLRCSPKSGHDTVSWYQQALGQGPQFIFQYYEEEERQRGNFPDRFSGHQFPNYSSELNVNALLLGDSALYLCASSPGTSWSGNEQFFGPGTRLTVL.